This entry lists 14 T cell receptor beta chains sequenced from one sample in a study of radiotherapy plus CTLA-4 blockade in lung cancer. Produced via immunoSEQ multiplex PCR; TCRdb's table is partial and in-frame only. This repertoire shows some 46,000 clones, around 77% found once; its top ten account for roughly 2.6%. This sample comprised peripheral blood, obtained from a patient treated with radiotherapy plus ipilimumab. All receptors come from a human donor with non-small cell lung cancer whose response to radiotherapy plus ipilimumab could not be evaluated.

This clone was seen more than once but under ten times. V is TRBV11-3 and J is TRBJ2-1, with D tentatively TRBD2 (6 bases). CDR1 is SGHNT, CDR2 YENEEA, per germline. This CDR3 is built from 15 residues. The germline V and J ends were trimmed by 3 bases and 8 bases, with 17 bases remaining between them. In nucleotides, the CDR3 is TGTGCCAGCAGCTTCACTAGCTCACCCGGAGATGAGCAGTTCTTC. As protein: CASSFTSSPGDEQFF.

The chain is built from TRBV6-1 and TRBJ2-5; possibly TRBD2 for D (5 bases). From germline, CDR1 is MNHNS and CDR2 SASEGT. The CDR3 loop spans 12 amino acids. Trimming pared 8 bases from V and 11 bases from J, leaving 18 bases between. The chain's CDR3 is CASRSPGGEQYF. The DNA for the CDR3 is TGTGCCAGCCGAAGTCCAGGAGGAGAGCAGTACTTC.

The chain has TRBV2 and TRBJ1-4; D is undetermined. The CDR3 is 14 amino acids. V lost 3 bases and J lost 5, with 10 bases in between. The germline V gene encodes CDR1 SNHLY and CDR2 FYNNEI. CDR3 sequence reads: CASSDLGGNEKLFF. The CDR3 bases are TGTGCCAGCAGTGATTTGGGCGGGAATGAAAAACTGTTTTTT.

Here the CDR3 reads CASSLGDSRVRRGYTF. CDR3 in DNA: TGTGCCAGCAGTTTAGGGGACAGCCGGGTCCGGAGGGGCTACACCTTC. The chain uses TRBV28 and TRBJ1-2; 7 bases match TRBD1. The CDR3 totals 16 residues. Germline loops: CDR1 MDHEN, CDR2 SYDVKM. V lost 2 bases and J lost 8; bases outside the gene matches: 14.

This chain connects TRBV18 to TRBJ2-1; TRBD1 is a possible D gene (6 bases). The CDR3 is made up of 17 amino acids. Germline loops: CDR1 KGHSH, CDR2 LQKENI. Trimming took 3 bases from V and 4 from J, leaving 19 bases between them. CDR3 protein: CASSPPLDRLGYNEQFF. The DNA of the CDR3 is TGTGCCAGCTCACCCCCCTTAGACAGGCTTGGGTACAATGAGCAGTTCTTC.

The CDR3 here is CASSERGPTQYF. The CDR3 DNA reads as TGTGCCAGCAGCGAGAGAGGGCCTACGCAGTATTTT. This chain connects TRBV7-9 to TRBJ2-3; a possible D gene is TRBD2 (5 bases). The CDR3 is made up of 12 amino acids. CDR1 SEHNR and CDR2 FQNEAQ come from the germline V gene (reference sequence). Trimming took 5 bases from V and 8 from J, leaving 11 bases between them.

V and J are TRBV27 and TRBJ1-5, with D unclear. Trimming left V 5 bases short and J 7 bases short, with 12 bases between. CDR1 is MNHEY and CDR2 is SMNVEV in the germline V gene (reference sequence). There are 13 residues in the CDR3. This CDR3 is CASSRSGEQPQHF. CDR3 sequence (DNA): TGTGCCAGCAGTCGATCGGGAGAGCAGCCCCAGCATTTT.

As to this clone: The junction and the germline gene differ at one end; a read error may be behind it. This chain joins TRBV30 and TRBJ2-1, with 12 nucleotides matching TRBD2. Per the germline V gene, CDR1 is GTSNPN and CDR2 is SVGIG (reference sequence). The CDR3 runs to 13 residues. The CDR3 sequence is CAGRLAGVNEQFF. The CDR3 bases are TGTGCCGGGAGACTAGCGGGAGTAAATGAGCAGTTCTTC.

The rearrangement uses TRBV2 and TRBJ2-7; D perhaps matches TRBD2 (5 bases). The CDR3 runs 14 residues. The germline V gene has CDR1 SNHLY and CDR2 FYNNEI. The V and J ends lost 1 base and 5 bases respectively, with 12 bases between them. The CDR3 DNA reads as TGTGCCAGCAGTGAAGGTTCAGCGGCCCACGAGCAGTACTTC. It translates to CASSEGSAAHEQYF.

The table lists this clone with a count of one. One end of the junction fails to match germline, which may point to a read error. In nucleotides, the CDR3 is TGTGCTAGCAGCTTATGTAGCGGGCACATCTTC. Residues: CASSLCSGHIF. This rearrangement joins TRBV7-7 to TRBJ2-1; 7 bases are shared with TRBD2. The length of the CDR3 is 11 residues. CDR1 and CDR2 (germline): SSHAT, FNYEAQ (reference sequence). The full variable domain, its missing parts supplied by reference TRBV7-7 and TRBJ2-1, is GAGVSQSPRYKVTKRGQDVTLRCDPISSHATLYWYQQALGQGPEFLTYFNYEAQPDKSGLPSDRFSAERPEGSISTLTIQRTEQRDSAMYRCASSLCSGHIFGPGTRLTVL.

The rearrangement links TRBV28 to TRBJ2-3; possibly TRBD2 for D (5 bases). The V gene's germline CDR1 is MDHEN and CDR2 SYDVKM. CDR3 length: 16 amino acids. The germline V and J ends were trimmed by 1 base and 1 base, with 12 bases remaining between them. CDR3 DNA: TGTGCCAGCAGTTTATACCGGCGGGTTGGCACAGATACGCAGTATTTT. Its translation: CASSLYRRVGTDTQYF.

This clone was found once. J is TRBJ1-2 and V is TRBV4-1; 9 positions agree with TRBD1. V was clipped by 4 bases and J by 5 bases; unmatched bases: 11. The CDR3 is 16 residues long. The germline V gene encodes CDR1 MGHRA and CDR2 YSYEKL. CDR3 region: CASSPLPGQGLYGYTF. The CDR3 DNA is TGCGCCAGCAGCCCTCTCCCGGGACAGGGTTTGTATGGCTACACCTTC.

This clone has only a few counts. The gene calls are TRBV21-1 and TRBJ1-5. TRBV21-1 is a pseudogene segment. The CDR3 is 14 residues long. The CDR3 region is CATGGGISSKPQHF. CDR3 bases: TGTGCCACGGGGGGGGGAATCTCTTCTAAGCCCCAGCATTTT.

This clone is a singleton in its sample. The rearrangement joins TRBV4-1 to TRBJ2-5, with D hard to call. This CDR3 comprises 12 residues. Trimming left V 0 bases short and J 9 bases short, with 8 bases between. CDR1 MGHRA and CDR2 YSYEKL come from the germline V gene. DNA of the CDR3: TGCGCCAGCAGCCAAGATGAGGTAGCCCAGTACTTC. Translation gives CASSQDEVAQYF.